This T cell receptor beta chain originates from a study of blood T cell repertoires in COVID-19 (dated by TCRdb to the early 2020s). For the study in its entirety: Samples from collaborators originated in the United States, Italy and Spain and spanned both the acute and convalescent phases of COVID-19. The sample metadata nearly always contained a de-identified subject ID, COVID-19 status, age in years and sex. The prospective study material was composed of cDNA or gDNA derived from T cells, B-cell-depleted T cells, or PBMCs. The dataset comprised deeply sampled blood TCRbeta repertoires from subjects exposed to, actively infected with, or recovered from COVID-19. Samples were obtained from the ongoing ImmuneRACE study (first 160 participants) and from roughly 1,300 subjects provided by 6 global collaborators. The repertoires were released in a freely available public database meant as a resource for research on the immune response to SARS-CoV-2. Where available, HLA class I and class II types were taken from metadata supplied by the sample provider and were not determined by assay-based typing.

CDR1 and CDR2, looked up from the germline V gene, are MGHDK and SYGVNS. The CDR3 spans 16 residues, from the cysteine through the phenylalanine. Just the 48-base CDR3 DNA is kept, in frame starting at base 1. Germline trimming: 4 bases from V, 5 bases from J; junction bases outside gene matches: 7. Collaborating institutions collected whole blood in K2EDTA tubes following their own protocols. For TCRbeta analysis, collaborators shipped samples as frozen whole blood, isolated PBMCs, or DNA extracted from either of those sample types. Concerning this clone itself: Its antigen remains unidentified. Base qualities were left out, and no much larger clone turns up one base away.

Beyond this particular receptor, the publication reports: How much clinical and demographic metadata was included differed by source and by participant, and the metadata was provided uncurated.

TCRbeta CDR3 regions were amplified from genomic DNA using the immunoSEQ Assay, a bias-controlled multiplex PCR. In the authors' own workflow: Within the assay, amplification of reference gene primers was used to estimate how many nucleated cells each sample contained. To quantify the absolute abundance of each unique TCRbeta CDR3 rearrangement, sequence reads were collapsed and filtered. For each sample, productive Simpson clonality was calculated as the square root of Simpson's diversity index across productive rearrangements. The table comes from immuneACCESS by way of TCRdb, which keeps in-frame sequences with V and J called. Part of the clones is missing from these tables; in studies checked, under half for an unresolved V gene and the rest for unknown reasons. D and trimming come from the DNA, and the V and J calls and clone size come from that table. The sample has 90,000 to 130,000 clones on record, 82% of them singletons. 7.9% of the sample is taken by the ten largest.

This receptor chain uses TRBV25-1 and TRBJ1-4; 10 nucleotides in the junction match TRBD1. The sample taken for sequencing was peripheral blood. The origin of this receptor is a man aged 70-80 years with acute or convalescent COVID-19. CDR3 reads: CASSVRTGGRNEKLFF. The sequenced DNA: TGTGCCAGCAGTGTAAGGACAGGGGGACGAAATGAAAAACTGTTTTTT.